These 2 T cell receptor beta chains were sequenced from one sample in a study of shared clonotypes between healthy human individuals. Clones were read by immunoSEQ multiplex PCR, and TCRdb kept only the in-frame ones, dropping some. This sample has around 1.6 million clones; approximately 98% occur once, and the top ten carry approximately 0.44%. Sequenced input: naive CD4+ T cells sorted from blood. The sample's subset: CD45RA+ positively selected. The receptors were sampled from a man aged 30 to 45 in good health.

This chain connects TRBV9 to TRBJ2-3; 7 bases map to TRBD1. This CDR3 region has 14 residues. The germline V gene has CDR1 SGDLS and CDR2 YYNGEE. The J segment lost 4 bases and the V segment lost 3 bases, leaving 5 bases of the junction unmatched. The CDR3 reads CASSAGTVSDTQYF. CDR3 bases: TGTGCCAGCAGCGCCGGGACAGTGTCAGATACGCAGTATTTT.

The CDR3 here is CAISAGTSNQPQHF. DNA of the CDR3: TGTGCCATCTCAGCCGGGACCAGCAATCAGCCCCAGCATTTT. The V gene is TRBV10-3, the J gene TRBJ1-5, with a weak D call TRBD1 (5 bases). V gave up 8 bases and J gave up 1 base, with 12 bases separating them. CDR3 size: 14 residues. Germline CDR1 is ENHRY and CDR2 is SYGVKD.